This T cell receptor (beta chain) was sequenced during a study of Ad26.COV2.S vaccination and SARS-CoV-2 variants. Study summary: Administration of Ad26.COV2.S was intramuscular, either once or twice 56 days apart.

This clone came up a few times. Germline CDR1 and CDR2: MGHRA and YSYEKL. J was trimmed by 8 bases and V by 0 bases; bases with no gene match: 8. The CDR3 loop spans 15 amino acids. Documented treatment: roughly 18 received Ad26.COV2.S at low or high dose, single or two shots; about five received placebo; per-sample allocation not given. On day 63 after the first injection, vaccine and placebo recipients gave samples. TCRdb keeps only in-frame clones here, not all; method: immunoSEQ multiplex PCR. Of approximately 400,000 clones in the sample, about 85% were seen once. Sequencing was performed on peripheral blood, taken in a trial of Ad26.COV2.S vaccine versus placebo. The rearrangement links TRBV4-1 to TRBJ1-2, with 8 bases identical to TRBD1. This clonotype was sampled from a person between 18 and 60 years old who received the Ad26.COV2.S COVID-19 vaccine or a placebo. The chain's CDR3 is CASSQEGRGLSGYTF. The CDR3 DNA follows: TGCGCCAGCAGCCAAGAGGGCAGGGGGCTGTCCGGCTACACCTTC.